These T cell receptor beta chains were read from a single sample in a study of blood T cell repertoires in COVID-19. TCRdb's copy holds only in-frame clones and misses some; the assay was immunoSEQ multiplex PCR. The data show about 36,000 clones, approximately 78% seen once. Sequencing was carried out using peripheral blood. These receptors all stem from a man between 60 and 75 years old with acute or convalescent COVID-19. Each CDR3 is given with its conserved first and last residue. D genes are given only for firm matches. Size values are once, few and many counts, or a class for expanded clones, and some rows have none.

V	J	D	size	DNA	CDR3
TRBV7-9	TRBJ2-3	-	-	TGTGCCAGCAGCTTAGACGGGGGGCGAGTGACAGATACGCAGTATTTT	CASSLDGGRVTDTQYF
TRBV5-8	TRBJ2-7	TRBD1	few	TGTGCCAGCAGCTTGAGGGGGCTCGGGTACGAGCAGTACTTC	CASSLRGLGYEQYF
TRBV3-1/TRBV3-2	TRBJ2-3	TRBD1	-	TGTGCCAGCAGCCCACGTACAGGGGGCTCCGATACGCAGTATTTT	CASSPRTGGSDTQYF
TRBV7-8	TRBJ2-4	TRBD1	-	TGTGCCAGCAGTTTAGGGACAGGGGGACTTCTAGCCAAAAACATTCAGTACTTC	CASSLGTGGLLAKNIQYF
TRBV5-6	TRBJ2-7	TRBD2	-	TGTGCCAGCAGCTCCCTGGGGTCTAGCGGGAGCCACGAGCAGTACTTC	CASSSLGSSGSHEQYF
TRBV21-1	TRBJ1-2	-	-	TGTGCCAGCAGCAAAGAATGGGGGCGCTGGGGCTATGGCTACACCTTC	CASSKEWGRWGYGYTF
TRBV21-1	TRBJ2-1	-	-	TGTGCCAGCAGCCCCGCCAGATACAATGAGCAGTTCTTC	CASSPARYNEQFF
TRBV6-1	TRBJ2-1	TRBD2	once	TGTGCCAGCAGTGAAGAAGCGGGAGGGTACGCCTACAATGAGCAGTTCTTC	CASSEEAGGYAYNEQFF
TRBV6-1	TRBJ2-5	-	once	TGTGCCAGCAGTGAACACAGGGTCCCACAAGAGACCCAGTACTTC	CASSEHRVPQETQYF
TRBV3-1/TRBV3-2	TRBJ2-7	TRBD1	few	TGTGCCAGCAGCCCTACGGGACAGGGAGCCGAGCAGTACTTC	CASSPTGQGAEQYF
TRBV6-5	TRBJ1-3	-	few	TGTGCCAGCATAGTAACCTCTGGAAACACCATATATTTT	CASIVTSGNTIYF
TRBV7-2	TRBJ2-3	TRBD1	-	TGTGCCAGCAGCTCGCAGGGGGACAGGGGGCTTGATACGCAGTATTTT	CASSSQGDRGLDTQYF
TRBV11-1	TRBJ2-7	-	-	TGTGCCAGCAGCCAAACGGGGAATCGATACGAGCAGTACTTC	CASSQTGNRYEQYF
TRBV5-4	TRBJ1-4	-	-	TGTGCCAGCAGCTTGTTGGGGGAGGGGGATGAAAAACTGTTTTTT	CASSLLGEGDEKLFF
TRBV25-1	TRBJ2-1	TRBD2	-	TGTGCCAGCAGATTGATGACTAGCGGGGGAGACAATGAGCAGTTCTTC	CASRLMTSGGDNEQFF
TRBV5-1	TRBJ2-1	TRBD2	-	TGCGCCAGCAGCGGCGAATGGGGGACTAGCAGCTACAATGAGCAGTTCTTC	CASSGEWGTSSYNEQFF
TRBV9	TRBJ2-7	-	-	TGTGCCAGCAGCCCCACGTTTCAACGCGGCTACGAGCAGTACTTC	CASSPTFQRGYEQYF
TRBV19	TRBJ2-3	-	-	TGTGCCAGTAGTAAACAAGTGCCGTCGGATACGCAGTATTTT	CASSKQVPSDTQYF
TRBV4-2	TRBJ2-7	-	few	TGTGCCAGCAGCCAAGAGCCGGACAGTTACTCCTACGAGCAGTACTTC	CASSQEPDSYSYEQYF
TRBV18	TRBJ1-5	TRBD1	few	TGTGCCAGCTCACAAACAGGGGGGAATCAGCCCCAGCATTTT	CASSQTGGNQPQHF
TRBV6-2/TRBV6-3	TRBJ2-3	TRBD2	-	TGTGCCAGCAGTTACCCGAGAGGGCTAGCGGCAGATACGCAGTATTTT	CASSYPRGLAADTQYF
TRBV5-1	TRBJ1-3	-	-	TGCGCCAGCAGCTTGGATGGGGCCGGAAACACCATATATTTT	CASSLDGAGNTIYF